The T cell receptor (beta chain) under discussion was sequenced for a study of brain T cells in children with intractable seizures. V was cut by 0 bases and J by 1 base, with 7 bases left in between. This CDR3 is 14 amino acids long. The germline gives CDR1 LGHDT, CDR2 YNNKEL (reference sequence). Time point specified: blood from clinic visit 5 months post-surgery; TSC patient then seizure free. The method was immunoSEQ multiplex PCR; TCRdb's version includes in-frame clones alone and lacks a portion of them. In the table there are about 320,000 clones, 93% of which are singletons. This rearrangement joins TRBV3-1 (or the pseudogene TRBV3-2) to TRBJ2-7; D unclear. Specimen: peripheral blood, collected 4 to 5 months after surgery. The clonotype was recovered from a boy in the first two years of life with tuberous sclerosis and intractable seizures. The CDR3 here is CASSQDWVSYEQYF. Written as DNA, the CDR3 is TGTGCCAGCAGCCAAGACTGGGTGTCCTACGAGCAGTACTTC.